A single sample gave rise to the 5 T cell receptor beta chains below, sequenced in a study of blood T cell repertoires in COVID-19 (dated by TCRdb to about 2020). Library preparation employed the immunoSEQ multiplex PCR assay. TCRdb retrieved this table from immuneACCESS and kept in-frame rearrangements only. Not all clones are present; in checked studies, unresolved V genes account for under half, and no reason is known for the remainder. The sample table records a few hundred thousand clones; more than 80% of these occur just once. The leading ten clones occupy roughly 2.3% of the sample. Source material: peripheral blood. The origin of the receptors is a man aged 30 to 39 who had recovered from COVID-19.

The chain employs TRBV7-9 and TRBJ1-6; D is perhaps TRBD1 (5 bases). Germline V gives CDR1 SEHNR, CDR2 FQNEAQ (reference sequence). This CDR3 spans 13 amino acids. Trimming took off 5 bases at V and 8 bases at J, with 10 bases between the two ends. CDR3 sequence (DNA): TGTGCCAGCAGCCCGGGGGAAGATTCACCCCTCCACTTT. Residues: CASSPGEDSPLHF. Based on the CDR3 plus reference TRBV7-9 and TRBJ1-6, the full variable domain is DTGVSQNPRHKITKRGQNVTFRCDPISEHNRLYWYRQTLGQGPEFLTYFQNEAQLEKSRLLSDRFSAERPKGSFSTLEIQRTEQGDSAMYLCASSPGEDSPLHFGNGTRLTVT.

The CDR3 DNA reads TGTGCCATCAGTGAGGTAGGGGCGAATAATTCACCCCTCCACTTT. The encoded protein is CAISEVGANNSPLHF. The V gene is TRBV10-3, the J gene TRBJ1-6; TRBD1 might be the D (5 bases). The CDR3 runs to 15 residues. V shed 2 bases and J shed 5 bases, with 10 bases lying between them. Germline-derived CDR1 and CDR2 are ENHRY and SYGVKD.

CDR3 coding DNA: TGTGCCAGCATTTCCCGGACAGGCACAGATACGCAGTATTTT. Protein: CASISRTGTDTQYF. This rearrangement joins TRBV6-5 to TRBJ2-3; the D gene is possibly TRBD1 (6 bases). CDR3 length equals 14 residues. CDR1 and CDR2 (germline): MNHEY, SVGAGI. V was shortened by 7 bases and J by 1 base, with 12 bases between the two germline ends.

The chain combines TRBV4-2 with TRBJ2-7; TRBD1 aligns across 9 bases. Germline values: CDR1 LGHNA, CDR2 YNFKEQ. CDR3 length equals 15 residues. With 4 bases clipped from V and 6 bases from J, the junction kept 10 bases outside the gene matches. The chain's CDR3 is CASSPTGGGQFEQYF. CDR3 coding DNA: TGTGCCAGCAGCCCCACAGGGGGCGGTCAGTTCGAGCAGTACTTC.

The chain joins TRBV7-9 to TRBJ1-1; TRBD1 matches at 7 bases. The CDR3 contains 14 residues. V was clipped by 7 bases and J by 4 bases; unmatched bases: 9. The germline CDR1 and CDR2 sequences are SEHNR and FQNEAQ (reference sequence). CDR3 sequence reads: CASKTGALSTEAFF. DNA for the CDR3: TGTGCCAGCAAAACAGGGGCATTGAGCACTGAAGCTTTCTTT. Full variable domain (missing parts from reference TRBV7-9 and TRBJ1-1): DTGVSQNPRHKITKRGQNVTFRCDPISEHNRLYWYRQTLGQGPEFLTYFQNEAQLEKSRLLSDRFSAERPKGSFSTLEIQRTEQGDSAMYLCASKTGALSTEAFFGQGTRLTVV.